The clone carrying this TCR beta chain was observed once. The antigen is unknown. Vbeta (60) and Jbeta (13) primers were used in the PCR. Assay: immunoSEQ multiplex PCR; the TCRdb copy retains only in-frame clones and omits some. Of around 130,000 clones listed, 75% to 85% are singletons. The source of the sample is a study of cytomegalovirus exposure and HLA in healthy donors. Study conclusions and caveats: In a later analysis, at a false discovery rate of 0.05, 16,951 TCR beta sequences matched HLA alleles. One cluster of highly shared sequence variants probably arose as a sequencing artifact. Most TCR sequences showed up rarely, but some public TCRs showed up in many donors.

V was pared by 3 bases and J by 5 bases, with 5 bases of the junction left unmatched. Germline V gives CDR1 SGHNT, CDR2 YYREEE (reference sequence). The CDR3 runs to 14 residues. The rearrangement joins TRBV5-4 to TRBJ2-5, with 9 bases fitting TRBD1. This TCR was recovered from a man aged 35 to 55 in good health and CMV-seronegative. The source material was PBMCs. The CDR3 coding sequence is TGTGCCAGCAGCTCAACAGGGGGCTGGGAGACCCAGTACTTC. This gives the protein CASSSTGGWETQYF.